The 30 T cell receptor beta chains in this list originate from one sample, sequenced in a study of Graves' ophthalmopathy and Graves' hyperthyroidism. RNA transcripts served as template for amplifying TCR beta CDR3 sequences. The first-round RT-PCR employed HTBI primers together with the Qiagen OneStep RT-PCR kit. A multiplex PCR was then performed as the second round. Via MiXCR, TCRdb re-called the multiplex PCR reads, giving one row per CDR3 protein. Seen here are around 1.1 million distinct CDR3 sequences, about 36% observed once, and the top ten hold around 10%. What was sequenced was peripheral blood or thyroid tissue (not recorded which). The receptors derive from an adult man with Graves' hyperthyroidism.

In its sample, this clonotype was seen many times. The genes are TRBV7-2 and TRBJ2-7; D unclear. Trimming shortened V by 2 bases and J by 1 base, and 6 bases separated the two germline ends. The CDR3 is 13 residues long. The germline gives CDR1 SGHTA, CDR2 FQGNSA. DNA for the CDR3: TGTGCCAGCAGCTTAATCTCTTCCTACGAGCAGTACTTC. It encodes CASSLISSYEQYF. Using reference TRBV7-2 and TRBJ2-7 for the parts outside the CDR3, the full variable domain is GAGVSQSPSNKVTEKGKDVELRCDPISGHTALYWYRQSLGQGLEFLIYFQGNSAPDKSGLPSDRFSAERTGGSVSTLTIQRTQQEDSAVYLCASSLISSYEQYFGPGTRLTVT.

There are a few counts of this clonotype. The V call is TRBV28, the J call TRBJ2-7, with TRBD1 as a possible D gene (6 bases). Germline CDR1 is MDHEN and CDR2 is SYDVKM. The CDR3 has 15 residues. V shed 2 bases and J shed 1 base, with 12 bases lying between them. DNA of the CDR3: TGTGCCAGCAGTTTAGTCCCCCAGGGGTCCTACGAGCAGTACTTC. It codes for CASSLVPQGSYEQYF. Full variable domain (remainder filled in from reference TRBV28 and TRBJ2-7): DVKVTQSSRYLVKRTGEKVFLECVQDMDHENMFWYRQDPGLGLRLIYFSYDVKMKEKGDIPEGYSVSREKKERFSLILESASTNQTSMYLCASSLVPQGSYEQYFGPGTRLTVT.

Of note for this clonotype: Without the conserved terminal phenylalanine or tryptophan, this CDR3 likely stems from a read error. It is unclear where the CDR3 begins or ends on the DNA, so no DNA is shown, and the CDR3 is as TCRdb lists it. J is TRBJ1-2 and V is TRBV12-3 or TRBV12-4. The CDR3 totals 11 residues, both ends included. The CDR3 loop reads CASSLALGATY.

To note about this clonotype: The junction and the germline gene differ at one end; a read error may be behind it. The chain links TRBV2 to TRBJ1-1; D remains unclear. The CDR3 length is 9 residues. CDR1 is SNHLY, CDR2 FYNNEI, per germline. Here the CDR3 DNA reads TGTGCCAGCAGTGAGGGGAACATCTTT. Its translation: CASSEGNIF.

This clonotype was observed a few times. The chain has TRBV2 and TRBJ2-3; D possibly corresponds to TRBD2 (6 bases). Trimming pared 5 bases from V and 6 bases from J, leaving 12 bases between. Per germline, CDR1 SNHLY and CDR2 FYNNEI. There are 13 residues in the CDR3. The chain's CDR3 is CASSLQEGDTQYF. The CDR3 region has the DNA TGTGCCAGCAGTTTGCAGGAGGGCGATACGCAGTATTTT.

This clonotype was seen only a few times. The gene calls are TRBV30 and TRBJ1-1, with TRBD1 identical over 8 bases. Trimming cost V 1 base and J 1 base; bases outside gene matches: 5. CDR1 GTSNPN and CDR2 SVGIG come from the germline V gene (reference sequence). CDR3 length equals 15 residues. CDR3 loop: CAWSGQGSGNTEAFF. CDR3 nucleotides: TGTGCCTGGAGTGGACAGGGGTCTGGGAACACTGAAGCTTTCTTT.

This clonotype appeared many times. V is TRBV2 and J is TRBJ1-1, with no clear D. CDR1 is SNHLY, CDR2 FYNNEI, per germline. CDR3 length equals 13 residues. Trimming removed 4 bases at V and 2 bases at J, with 8 bases between. The CDR3 DNA sequence: TGTGCCAGCAGTGGGGCAAGCAACACTGAAGCTTTCTTT. It codes for CASSGASNTEAFF.

This chain uses TRBV20-1 with TRBJ2-5; 10 bases map to TRBD2. The germline CDR1 and CDR2 sequences are DFQATT and SNEGSKA (reference sequence). Germline trimming cut 4 bases from V and 5 bases from J; bases unmatched to any gene: 13. The CDR3 is made up of 16 amino acids. The DNA for the CDR3 is TGCAGTGCTAACACTGGGTCAGCGGGGGGGTCGGAGACCCAGTACTTC. Protein: CSANTGSAGGSETQYF.

This clonotype was counted between two and nine times. The chain employs TRBV9 and TRBJ2-7, with a possible D match to TRBD2 (6 bases). The CDR3 totals 15 residues. CDR1 is SGDLS and CDR2 is YYNGEE in the germline V gene. V was cut by 4 bases and J by 2 bases, with 16 bases left in between. The CDR3 bases are TGTGCCAGCAGCCCCCAGCGGCGGGGTACCTACGAGCAGTACTTC. Residues: CASSPQRRGTYEQYF.

At least ten counts were recorded for this clonotype. The J gene is TRBJ2-2, the V gene TRBV7-2; D is ambiguous. Germline V lookup: CDR1 SGHTA, CDR2 FQGNSA. This CDR3 is 12 amino acids long. The germline V and J ends were trimmed by 1 base and 7 bases, with 4 bases remaining between them. DNA for the CDR3: TGTGCCAGCAGCTTAGGAAACGGGGAGCTGTTTTTT. The encoded protein is CASSLGNGELFF.

This clonotype was observed a handful of times. V usage is TRBV4-1 and J usage is TRBJ2-6; possibly TRBD1 for D (6 bases). CDR1 and CDR2 from the germline V gene are MGHRA and YSYEKL. V was pared by 0 bases and J by 0 bases, with 15 bases between. The CDR3 loop spans 19 amino acids. Here the CDR3 reads CASSQEADRLNSGANVLTF. CDR3 DNA sequence: TGCGCCAGCAGCCAAGAGGCAGACAGGCTGAACTCTGGGGCCAACGTCCTGACTTTC.

The V and J genes are TRBV25-1 and TRBJ2-5, with unresolved D. The CDR3 is 14 residues long. The germline CDR1 and CDR2 sequences are MGHDK and SYGVNS. The V end was cut by 1 base, the J end by 5 bases, with 11 bases between. The CDR3 DNA follows: TGTGCCAGCAGTGAATCGGGTGGAAGGGAGACCCAGTACTTC. This gives the protein CASSESGGRETQYF.

This clonotype turned up a few times. The chain carries TRBV7-9 and TRBJ1-1; D might be TRBD1 (6 bases). Trimming removed 3 bases at V and 11 bases at J, with 19 bases between. This CDR3 is built from 14 residues. Germline CDR1 is SEHNR and CDR2 is FQNEAQ (reference sequence). CDR3 region: CASSLVNGGLNAFF. The CDR3 DNA is TGTGCCAGCAGCTTGGTCAACGGGGGCCTGAACGCTTTCTTT.

This clonotype came up many times. The V gene is TRBV7-6, the J gene TRBJ1-1; the D is unclear. The germline V and J ends were trimmed by 1 base and 1 base, with 13 bases remaining between them. The V gene's germline CDR1 is SGHVS and CDR2 FNYEAQ. This CDR3 region has 16 residues. CDR3 coding DNA: TGTGCCAGCAGCTTAGTAGAATTCCGGGGGAACACTGAAGCTTTCTTT. Translation: CASSLVEFRGNTEAFF.

This clonotype was seen only a few times. The chain is built from TRBV12-3 or TRBV12-4 and TRBJ2-5, with D possibly matching TRBD1 (5 bases). The germline V and J ends were trimmed by 7 bases and 4 bases, with 13 bases remaining between them. CDR3 length: 13 residues. CDR3 in amino acids: CASTGEGVETQYF. In DNA, the CDR3 is TGTGCCAGCACTGGGGAAGGGGTAGAGACCCAGTACTTC.

There are a few counts of this clonotype. The J gene is TRBJ2-7, the V gene TRBV6-5; possibly TRBD1 for D (6 bases). Between the trimmed V and J ends, which lost 2 bases and 4 bases, there was a span of 15 bases. CDR1 MNHEY and CDR2 SVGAGI come from the germline V gene. This CDR3 comprises 15 residues. The CDR3 nucleotides are TGTGCCAGCAGTTACCGCGGACAGCTCAAATACGAGCAGTACTTC. Its protein product is CASSYRGQLKYEQYF.

A single count supports this clonotype. The V call is TRBV15, the J call TRBJ1-2; no reliable D call. Germline V lookup: CDR1 LNHNV, CDR2 YYDKDF (reference sequence). The CDR3 covers 14 residues. Trimming stripped 3 bases from V and 4 bases from J, with 12 bases between. CDR3 amino acids: CATSSLGEGYGYTF. CDR3 DNA: TGTGCCACCAGCAGCTTGGGTGAAGGCTATGGCTACACCTTC.

The chain recombines TRBV6-5 with TRBJ1-5; 8 bases are shared with TRBD1. CDR3 size: 15 residues. Germline V gene lookup returns CDR1 MNHEY and CDR2 SVGAGI. The ends lost 4 bases at V and 6 bases at J; junction bases unmatched: 8. CDR3 coding DNA: TGTGCCAGCAGTTCGGACAGGGATTATGGTCAGCCCCAGCATTTT. Amino acid sequence: CASSSDRDYGQPQHF.

This clonotype occurred a few times. The chain is built from TRBV11-2 and TRBJ1-2, with 9 bases that match TRBD1. The CDR3 covers 17 residues. CDR1 and CDR2 from the germline V gene are SGHAT and FQNNGV. V trimming: 5 bases; J trimming: 2 bases; junction bases outside the gene matches: 12. The CDR3 coding sequence is TGTGCCAGCAGCAAAGACAGGGGGGGGGGCGCCAACTATGGCTACACCTTC. It specifies CASSKDRGGGANYGYTF.

On this clonotype: No conserved phenylalanine or tryptophan ends this CDR3, so it is likely a read error. This chain connects TRBV7-9 to TRBJ1-5, with unresolved D. CDR1 SEHNR and CDR2 FQNEAQ come from the germline V gene (reference sequence). This CDR3 has 14 amino acids. CDR3 in amino acids: CASSFTGGYQPQHL. The DNA for the CDR3 is TGTGCCAGTAGCTTTACCGGAGGGTATCAGCCCCAGCATTTG.

Comments on this clonotype: This clone may be a read error of a much larger clone one base away. The chain links TRBV20-1 to TRBJ2-2; D may correspond to TRBD1 or TRBD2 (5 bases each). The CDR3 totals 12 residues. CDR1 and CDR2 from the germline V gene are DFQATT and SNEGSKA (reference sequence). Deletions cut 1 base from V and 7 bases from J, with 7 bases between. DNA of the CDR3: TGCAGTGCTAGAGGGGGGTACGGGGAGCTGTTTTTT. It is translated as CSARGGYGELFF.

This clonotype was seen a few times. CDR3 in DNA: TGCGCCAGCAGCCAAGATCCAGGGGCGTACGAGCAGTACTTC. Translation gives CASSQDPGAYEQYF. The chain has TRBV10-2 and TRBJ2-7; possible D gene TRBD1, 6 bases. The V end lost 6 bases, the J end lost 4 bases, and 16 bases lay between the germline ends. In germline, CDR1 is WSHSY, CDR2 SAAADI. The CDR3 spans 14 residues.

This clonotype appeared a single time. A single base separates this from a much larger clone, so it may be a read error. The chain combines TRBV7-9 with TRBJ2-7, with 11 bases matching TRBD1. The CDR3 is 15 residues long. Germline trimming cut 4 bases from V and 3 bases from J; bases unmatched to any gene: 5. In germline, CDR1 is SEHNR, CDR2 FQNEAQ (reference sequence). CDR3 protein: CASSSLGQGDYEQYF. In nucleotides, the CDR3 is TGTGCCAGCAGCTCGTTGGGACAGGGGGACTACGAGCAGTACTTC. The full variable domain, with the rest looked up from reference TRBV7-9 and TRBJ2-7, is DTGVSQNPRHKITKRGQNVTFRCDPISEHNRLYWYRQTLGQGPEFLTYFQNEAQLEKSRLLSDRFSAERPKGSFSTLEIQRTEQGDSAMYLCASSSLGQGDYEQYFGPGTRLTVT.

This clonotype was found a few times. In nucleotides, the CDR3 is TGTGCCATCAGTGATAAGGGGGGCGGTCGAGAGACCCAGTACTTC. Amino acid sequence: CAISDKGGGRETQYF. This chain joins TRBV10-3 and TRBJ2-5; D assignment may be TRBD1 or TRBD2 (6 bases each). Trimming pared 3 bases from V and 4 bases from J, leaving 15 bases between. There are 15 residues in the CDR3. The germline gives CDR1 ENHRY, CDR2 SYGVKD.

A note on this clonotype: A much bigger clone sits one base away, suggesting this may be a read error. This chain joins TRBV20-1 and TRBJ2-5, with 9 bases matching TRBD2. Germline V gene lookup returns CDR1 DFQATT and CDR2 SNEGSKA (reference sequence). The CDR3 extends over 19 amino acids. The CDR3 spells CSAHLLLARRREGQETRYF. CDR3 nucleotide sequence: TGCAGTGCCCACTTACTCCTAGCGAGACGGCGGGAGGGCCAGGAGACCCGGTACTTC.

This clonotype was observed many times. The rearrangement links TRBV12-3 or TRBV12-4 to TRBJ1-2; D is ambiguous. V lost 0 bases and J 4 bases, leaving 9 bases between the germline ends. This CDR3 is 14 amino acids long. CDR3 DNA sequence: TGTGCCAGCAGTTTAGCGCAGAGCAGCTATGGCTACACCTTC. It translates to CASSLAQSSYGYTF.

In its sample, this clonotype was seen once. The chain has TRBV19 and TRBJ2-5, with TRBD2 matching 10 bases. Per the germline V gene, CDR1 is LNHDA and CDR2 is SQIVND (reference sequence). The CDR3 runs to 13 residues. V was pared by 7 bases and J by 5 bases, with 4 bases of the junction left unmatched. In DNA form, the CDR3 reads TGTGCCAGTACGGCTAGCGGGAGCGAGACCCAGTACTTC. It yields the protein CASTASGSETQYF.

The sample holds one count of this clonotype. The chain is built from TRBV28 and TRBJ2-5; TRBD1 aligns across 8 bases. Germline V lookup: CDR1 MDHEN, CDR2 SYDVKM. V lost 4 bases and J lost 4; bases outside the gene matches: 2. CDR3 length: 13 amino acids. CDR3: CASSWTGIETQYF. The CDR3 DNA reads TGTGCCAGCAGTTGGACAGGGATAGAGACCCAGTACTTC.

The rearrangement links TRBV20-1 to TRBJ1-4; no reliable D call. The CDR3 totals 14 residues. V was clipped by 0 bases and J by 4 bases, with 9 bases between them. Germline values: CDR1 DFQATT, CDR2 SNEGSKA (reference sequence). In nucleotides, the CDR3 is TGCAGTGCTAGAGATATTTGGGATAATGAAAAACTGTTTTTT. This gives the protein CSARDIWDNEKLFF.

The rearrangement uses TRBV20-1 and TRBJ2-2; tentative D call: TRBD1 (7 bases). The CDR3 loop spans 15 amino acids. Trimming took off 5 bases at V and 1 base at J, with 14 bases between the two ends. Per the germline V gene, CDR1 is DFQATT and CDR2 is SNEGSKA (reference sequence). Here the CDR3 reads CSAGGRTGNTGELFF. CDR3 DNA sequence: TGCAGTGCTGGAGGGAGGACAGGGAACACCGGGGAGCTGTTTTTT.